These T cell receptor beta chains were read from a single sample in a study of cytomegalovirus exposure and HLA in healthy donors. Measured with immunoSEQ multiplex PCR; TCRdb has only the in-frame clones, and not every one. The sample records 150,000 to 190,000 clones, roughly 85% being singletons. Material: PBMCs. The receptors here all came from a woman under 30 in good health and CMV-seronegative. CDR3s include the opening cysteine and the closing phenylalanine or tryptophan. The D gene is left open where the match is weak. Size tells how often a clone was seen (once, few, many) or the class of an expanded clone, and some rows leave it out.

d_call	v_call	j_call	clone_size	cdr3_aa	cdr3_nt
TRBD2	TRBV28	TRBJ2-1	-	CASSRSGSSYNEQFF	TGTGCCAGCAGCCGAAGCGGGAGCTCCTACAATGAGCAGTTCTTC
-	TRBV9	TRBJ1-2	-	CASSVGAVTNYGYTF	TGTGCCAGCAGCGTAGGTGCAGTAACGAACTATGGCTACACCTTC
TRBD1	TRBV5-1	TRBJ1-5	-	CASSLGTGEQPQHF	TGCGCCAGCAGCTTGGGGACAGGGGAACAGCCCCAGCATTTT
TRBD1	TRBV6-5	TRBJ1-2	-	CASTRGTEHNYGYTF	TGTGCCAGCACCCGCGGGACAGAGCATAACTATGGCTACACCTTC
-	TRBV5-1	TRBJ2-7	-	CASSLSHSGTSYEQYF	TGCGCCAGCAGCTTGAGCCACTCCGGGACTTCCTACGAGCAGTACTTC
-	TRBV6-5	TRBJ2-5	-	CASSYSGVEETQYF	TGTGCCAGCAGTTACTCCGGGGTTGAAGAGACCCAGTACTTC
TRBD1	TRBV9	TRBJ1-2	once	CASSEDRGLVGYTF	TGTGCCAGCAGCGAGGACAGGGGGCTGGTTGGCTACACCTTC
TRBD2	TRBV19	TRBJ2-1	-	CASSLGRGSYNEQFF	TGTGCCAGTTCCCTTGGGAGGGGCTCCTACAATGAGCAGTTCTTC
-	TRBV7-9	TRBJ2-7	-	CASSTRDSGDEQYF	TGTGCCAGCAGCACCCGGGACTCCGGCGACGAGCAGTACTTC
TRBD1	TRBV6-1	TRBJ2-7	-	CASSKDRVKFSYEQYF	TGTGCCAGCAGTAAAGACAGGGTTAAGTTCTCCTACGAGCAGTACTTC
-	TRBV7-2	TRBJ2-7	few	CASSRNGATRQYF	TGTGCCAGCAGCCGCAACGGAGCTACGAGGCAGTACTTC
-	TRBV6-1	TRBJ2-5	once	CASVIVETQYF	TGTGCCAGCGTGATAGTGGAGACCCAGTACTTC
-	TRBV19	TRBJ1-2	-	CASSAAGRNGYTF	TGTGCCAGTAGTGCCGCCGGGAGAAATGGCTACACCTTC
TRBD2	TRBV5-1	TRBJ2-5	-	CASSREVGETQYF	TGCGCCAGCAGCCGGGAGGTGGGCGAGACCCAGTACTTC
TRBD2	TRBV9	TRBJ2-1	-	CASTRGGSSYNEQFF	TGTGCCAGCACCCGGGGGGGCTCCTCCTACAATGAGCAGTTCTTC
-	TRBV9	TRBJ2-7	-	CASSPLGGSSYEQYF	TGTGCCAGCAGCCCTTTAGGAGGATCATCCTACGAGCAGTACTTC
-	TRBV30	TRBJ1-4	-	CAWSPRNEKLFF	TGTGCCTGGAGTCCTCGTAATGAAAAACTGTTTTTT
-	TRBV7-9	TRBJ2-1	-	CASSFPADPYNEQFF	TGTGCCAGCAGCTTTCCAGCGGACCCCTACAATGAGCAGTTCTTC
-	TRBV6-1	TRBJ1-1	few	CASSEVSYEAFF	TGTGCCAGCAGTGAAGTATCCTATGAAGCTTTCTTT
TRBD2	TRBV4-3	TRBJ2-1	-	CASSQGLAGQQFF	TGCGCCAGCAGCCAAGGACTAGCGGGGCAGCAGTTCTTC
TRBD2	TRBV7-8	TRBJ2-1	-	CASSLVASGIYNEQFF	TGTGCCAGCAGCTTAGTAGCTAGCGGGATCTACAATGAGCAGTTCTTC
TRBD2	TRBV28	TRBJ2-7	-	CASRPGTRGGEQYF	TGTGCCAGCAGACCCGGGACTAGGGGGGGGGAGCAGTACTTC
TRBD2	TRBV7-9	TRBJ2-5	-	CASSLLLAGSGETQYF	TGTGCCAGCAGCTTACTCCTAGCGGGGTCAGGAGAGACCCAGTACTTC
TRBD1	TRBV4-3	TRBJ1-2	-	CASSQDGTARYGYTF	TGCGCCAGCAGCCAAGACGGGACAGCCCGCTATGGCTACACCTTC
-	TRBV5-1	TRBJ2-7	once	CASSLEPSGYEQYF	TGCGCCAGCAGCTTGGAGCCTTCTGGCTACGAGCAGTACTTC
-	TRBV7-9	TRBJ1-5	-	CSSSLDGDQPQHF	TGTTCCAGCAGCTTAGACGGTGATCAGCCCCAGCATTTT
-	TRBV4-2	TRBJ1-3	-	CASSQGSGGSSGNTIYF	TGTGCCAGCAGCCAAGGCTCGGGGGGCAGCTCTGGAAACACCATATATTTT
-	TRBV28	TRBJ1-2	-	CASSLIGGMGYTF	TGTGCCAGCAGTTTGATCGGAGGTATGGGCTACACCTTC
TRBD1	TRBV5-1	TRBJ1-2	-	CASSRPTGGYGYTF	TGCGCCAGCAGCCGACCGACAGGGGGCTATGGCTACACCTTC
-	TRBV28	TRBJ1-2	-	CASSGKYSAYGYTF	TGTGCCAGCAGCGGGAAATATAGTGCCTATGGCTACACCTTC
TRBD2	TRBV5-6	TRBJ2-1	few	CASGVAGVRSSYNEQFF	TGTGCCAGTGGCGTAGCGGGGGTTAGGAGCTCCTACAATGAGCAGTTCTTC
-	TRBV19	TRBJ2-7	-	CASSTRVDSYEQYF	TGTGCCAGTAGTACCCGGGTAGACAGCTACGAGCAGTACTTC
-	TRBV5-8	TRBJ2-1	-	CASSLPPAGEQFF	TGTGCCAGCAGCTTACCGCCGGCGGGAGAGCAGTTCTTC
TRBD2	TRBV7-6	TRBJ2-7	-	CASSHFRGRREYEQYF	TGTGCCAGCAGTCACTTCCGCGGGCGGCGGGAGTACGAGCAGTACTTC
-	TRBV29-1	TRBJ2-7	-	CSVGVGVPVEQYF	TGCAGCGTTGGCGTGGGAGTACCTGTCGAGCAGTACTTC
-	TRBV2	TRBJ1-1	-	CASSEFVTGVLTEAFF	TGTGCCAGCAGTGAATTTGTGACAGGTGTGCTTACGGAAGCTTTCTTT
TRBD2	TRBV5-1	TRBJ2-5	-	CASSAGGQALQETQYF	TGCGCCAGCAGTGCGGGGGGCCAAGCCTTACAAGAGACCCAGTACTTC
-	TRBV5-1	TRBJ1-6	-	CASSATGSSPLHF	TGCGCCAGCAGCGCCACAGGTTCCTCACCCCTCCACTTT
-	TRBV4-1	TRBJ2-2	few	CASSQATRTGELFF	TGCGCCAGCAGCCAAGCCACACGAACCGGGGAGCTGTTTTTT
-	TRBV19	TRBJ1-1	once	CASRLQTYTEAFF	TGTGCCAGTAGATTGCAGACTTACACTGAAGCTTTCTTT
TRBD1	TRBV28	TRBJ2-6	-	CASSSDRDPRSGANVLTF	TGTGCCAGCAGTTCGGACAGGGACCCTCGATCTGGGGCCAACGTCCTGACTTTC
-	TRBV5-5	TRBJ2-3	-	CASSFLDTDTQYF	TGTGCCAGCAGCTTCCTAGACACAGATACGCAGTATTTT
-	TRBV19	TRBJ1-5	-	CASSIQTGPLNQPQHF	TGTGCCAGTAGTATCCAAACAGGACCCCTTAATCAGCCCCAGCATTTT
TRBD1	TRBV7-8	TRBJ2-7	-	CAGGQGVYEQYF	TGTGCCGGGGGACAGGGGGTCTACGAGCAGTACTTC
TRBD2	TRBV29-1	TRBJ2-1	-	CSATGLAGVANEQFF	TGCAGCGCCACAGGACTAGCGGGAGTCGCGAATGAGCAGTTCTTC
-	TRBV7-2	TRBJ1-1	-	CASSPSPAANTEAFF	TGTGCCAGCAGCCCCTCCCCGGCGGCGAACACTGAAGCTTTCTTT
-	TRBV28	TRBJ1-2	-	CASSLRGSGYGYTF	TGTGCCAGCAGTTTGCGGGGGTCAGGCTATGGCTACACCTTC